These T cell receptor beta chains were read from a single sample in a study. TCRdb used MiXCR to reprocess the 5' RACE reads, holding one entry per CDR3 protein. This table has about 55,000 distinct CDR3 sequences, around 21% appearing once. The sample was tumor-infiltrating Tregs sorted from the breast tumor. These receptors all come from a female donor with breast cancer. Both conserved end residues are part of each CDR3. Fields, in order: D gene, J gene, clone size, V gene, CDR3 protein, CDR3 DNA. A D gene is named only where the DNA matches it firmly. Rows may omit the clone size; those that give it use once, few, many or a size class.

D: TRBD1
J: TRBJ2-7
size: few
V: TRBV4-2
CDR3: CASSQAGQGPEQYF
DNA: TGTGCCAGCAGCCAAGCGGGACAGGGACCCGAGCAGTACTTC

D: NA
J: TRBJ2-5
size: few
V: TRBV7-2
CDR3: CASQGLGQQETQYF
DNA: TGTGCCAGCCAGGGATTAGGGCAGCAAGAGACCCAGTACTTC

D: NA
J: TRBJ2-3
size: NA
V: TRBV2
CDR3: CASSRQASTDTQYF
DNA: TGTGCCAGCAGTCGACAGGCAAGCACAGATACGCAGTATTTT

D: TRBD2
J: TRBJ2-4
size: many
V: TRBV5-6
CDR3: CASSPGLAGTRQYF
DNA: TGTGCCAGCAGCCCGGGACTAGCGGGTACCCGTCAGTACTTC

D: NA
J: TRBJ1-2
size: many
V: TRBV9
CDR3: CASSVGYGYTF
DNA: TGTGCCAGCAGCGTGGGCTATGGCTACACCTTC

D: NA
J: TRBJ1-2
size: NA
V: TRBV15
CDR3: CATSWRAGSNGYTF
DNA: TGTGCCACCAGCTGGCGGGCAGGATCGAATGGCTACACCTTC

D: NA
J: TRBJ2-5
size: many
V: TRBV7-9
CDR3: CASSLAVQGETQYF
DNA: TGTGCCAGCAGCTTAGCTGTACAGGGAGAGACCCAGTACTTC

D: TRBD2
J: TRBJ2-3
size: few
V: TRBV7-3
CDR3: CASSSGLAVTDTQYF
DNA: TGTGCCAGCAGCTCGGGACTAGCCGTCACAGATACGCAGTATTTT

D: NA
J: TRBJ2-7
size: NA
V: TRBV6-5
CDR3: CASSQRIRDTTYEQYF
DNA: TGTGCCAGCAGTCAGAGGATCCGGGACACGACCTACGAGCAGTACTTC

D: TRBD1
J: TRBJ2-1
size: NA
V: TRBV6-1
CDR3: CASSELTGGLENEQFF
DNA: TGTGCCAGCAGTGAACTAACAGGGGGACTTGAGAATGAGCAGTTCTTC

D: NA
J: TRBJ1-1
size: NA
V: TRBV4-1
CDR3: CASSQGDSGYNTEAFF
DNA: TGCGCCAGCAGCCAAGGCGATTCGGGGTATAACACTGAAGCTTTCTTT

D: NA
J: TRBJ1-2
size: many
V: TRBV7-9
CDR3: CASSLGQMDYGYTF
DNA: TGTGCCAGCAGCTTAGGACAGATGGACTATGGCTACACCTTC

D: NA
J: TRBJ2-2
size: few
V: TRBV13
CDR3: CASSLRETGELFF
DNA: TGTGCCAGCAGCTTAAGGGAAACCGGGGAGCTGTTTTTT

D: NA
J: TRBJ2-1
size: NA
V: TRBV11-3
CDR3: CASSLGAGAREQFF
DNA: TGTGCCAGCAGCCTCGGGGCGGGGGCAAGAGAGCAGTTCTTC

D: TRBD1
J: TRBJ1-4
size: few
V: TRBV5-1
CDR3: CASKSQGGTNEKLFF
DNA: TGCGCCAGTAAATCCCAGGGGGGAACTAATGAAAAACTGTTTTTT

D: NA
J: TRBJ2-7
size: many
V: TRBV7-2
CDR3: CASSEYMKTYEQYF
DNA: TGTGCCAGCTCGGAGTATATGAAAACCTACGAGCAGTACTTC

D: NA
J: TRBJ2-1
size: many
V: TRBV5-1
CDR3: CASSLDPGENNEQFF
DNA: TGCGCCAGCAGCTTAGACCCCGGCGAGAACAATGAGCAGTTCTTC

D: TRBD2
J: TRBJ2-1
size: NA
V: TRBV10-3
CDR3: CAISARGGDEQFF
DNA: TGTGCCATCAGTGCCCGGGGGGGGGATGAGCAGTTCTTC

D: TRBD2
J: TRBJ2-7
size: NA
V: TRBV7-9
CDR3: CASTDTYWAGDSF
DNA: TGTGCCAGCACAGACACCTACTGGGCGGGAGACTCATTC

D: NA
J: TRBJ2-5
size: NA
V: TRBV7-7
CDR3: CASSSDFVETQYF
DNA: TGTGCTAGCAGCTCAGACTTTGTAGAGACCCAGTACTTC

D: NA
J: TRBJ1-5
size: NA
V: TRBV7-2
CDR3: CASRPEHF
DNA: TGTGCCAGCAGGCCCGAGCATTTT

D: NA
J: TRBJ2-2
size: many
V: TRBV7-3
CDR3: CASRTGNTGELFF
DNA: TGTGCCAGCAGAACAGGGAACACCGGGGAGCTGTTTTTT

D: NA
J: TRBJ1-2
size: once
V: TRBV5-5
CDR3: CASSSPAGPYGYTF
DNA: TGTGCCAGCAGCTCGCCCGCCGGGCCTTATGGCTACACCTTC

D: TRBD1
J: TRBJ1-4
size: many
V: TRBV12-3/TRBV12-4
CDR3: CASSSGQGGNEKLFF
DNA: TGTGCCAGCAGCTCAGGACAGGGCGGTAATGAAAAACTGTTTTTT

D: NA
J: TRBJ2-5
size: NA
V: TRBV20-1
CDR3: CSATFRGVGETQYF
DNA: TGCAGTGCCACCTTCAGGGGGGTAGGAGAGACCCAGTACTTC